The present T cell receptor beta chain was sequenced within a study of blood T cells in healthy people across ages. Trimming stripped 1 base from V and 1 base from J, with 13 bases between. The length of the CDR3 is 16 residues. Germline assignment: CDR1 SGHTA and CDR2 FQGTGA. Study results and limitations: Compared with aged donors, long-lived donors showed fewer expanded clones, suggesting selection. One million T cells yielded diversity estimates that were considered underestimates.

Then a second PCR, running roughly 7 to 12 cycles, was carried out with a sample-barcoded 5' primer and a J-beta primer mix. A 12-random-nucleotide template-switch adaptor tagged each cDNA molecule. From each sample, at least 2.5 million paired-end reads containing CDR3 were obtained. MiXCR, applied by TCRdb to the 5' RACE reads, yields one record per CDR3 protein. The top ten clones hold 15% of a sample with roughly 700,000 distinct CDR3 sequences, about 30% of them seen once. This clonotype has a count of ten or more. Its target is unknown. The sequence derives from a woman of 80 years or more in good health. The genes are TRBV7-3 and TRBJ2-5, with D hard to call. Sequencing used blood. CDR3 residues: CASSLRGKILQETQYF. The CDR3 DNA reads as TGTGCCAGCAGCTTAAGAGGAAAGATCCTCCAAGAGACCCAGTACTTC.